The rows below give T cell receptor beta chains drawn from one sample of a study of blood T cells in healthy people across ages. Via MiXCR, TCRdb re-called the 5' RACE reads, giving one row per CDR3 protein. The sample yields about 650,000 distinct CDR3 sequences, over 40% seen once. Sequenced material: blood. The receptors shown here come from a woman over 75 in good health. CDR3s leave out the opening cysteine and the closing phenylalanine or tryptophan.

j_gene	v_gene	CDR3aa
TRBJ1-2	TRBV29-1	SGTGTGGSYGYT
TRBJ2-5	TRBV18	ASSPQQTLETQY
TRBJ2-1	TRBV28	ASSLPQGYNEQF
NA	TRBV5-1	ASSLAVSDEQY
TRBJ1-4	TRBV28	ASSRTSTNEKLF
TRBJ1-4	TRBV6-1	ASRPASSSGSNEKLF
TRBJ2-2	TRBV5-1	ASSLGQGTKKNTGELF
TRBJ2-7	TRBV20-1	SADGGAYEQY
TRBJ2-5	TRBV2	ASSPYGQAQETQY
TRBJ2-7	TRBV6-5	AGSYGAGGWDEQY
TRBJ1-3	TRBV30	AYKGNTIY
TRBJ2-7	TRBV10-3	AISEFPYYEQY
TRBJ1-6	TRBV7-2	ASSLTGGSYNSPLH
TRBJ1-5	TRBV6-1	ATRRYSNQPQH
TRBJ2-7	TRBV28	ASESSGSSYEQY
TRBJ2-3	TRBV5-1	ASSLGLAGTTDTQY
TRBJ1-2	TRBV4-2	ASSQATGLST
TRBJ2-7	TRBV5-5	ASSLEPRVNYEQY
TRBJ1-4	TRBV25-1	ASSEIGRSTNEKLF
TRBJ2-7	TRBV6-1	ASSEGPGSYEQY
TRBJ1-1	TRBV20-1	SASVGGRPRAARNTEAF
TRBJ1-1	TRBV6-1	ASSGNTEAF
TRBJ1-1	TRBV10-1	ASKRSGSTEAF
TRBJ2-7	TRBV25-1	ASSEYSGSEQY
TRBJ2-7	TRBV13	ASSRTSGVSSYEQY
TRBJ1-2	TRBV5-1	ASSYGSQAGYT
TRBJ1-1	TRBV7-6	ASSLVPDRAEAF
TRBJ1-1	TRBV7-2	ASSIRKGGTEAF
TRBJ1-1	TRBV7-3	ASSLTPGDMNTEAF
TRBJ2-7	TRBV5-1	ASSLTRNSYEQY
TRBJ2-1	TRBV9	ASSVTNPGAGGNEQF
TRBJ1-1	TRBV7-9	ASSLQNPGDTEAF
TRBJ1-6	TRBV20-1	SGTRGIDNSPLH
TRBJ2-7	TRBV20-1	SAPLRGPSGRVYNEQY
TRBJ1-3	TRBV5-1	ASSLAGSTMRNTIY
TRBJ2-1	TRBV10-3	AISDGRGPYEQF
NA	TRBV20-1	SAEPDLNVETQY
TRBJ1-5	TRBV12-3/TRBV12-4	ASSLDSGASGNQPQH
TRBJ2-1	TRBV3-1	ASSQGAHYNEQF
TRBJ1-3	TRBV27	ASSLHGTGNTIY
TRBJ2-2	TRBV7-2	ASSPFSGGNTGELF
TRBJ2-1	TRBV5-1	ASSWSGGNEQF
TRBJ1-2	TRBV3-1	ASSHGQTGYGYT
TRBJ2-3	TRBV28	ASSLQGGGDTQY
TRBJ2-1	TRBV28	ASSSGQGREQF
TRBJ2-4	TRBV4-1	ASSQDWEDSRY
TRBJ2-3	TRBV12-3/TRBV12-4	ASSGQETDTQY
TRBJ1-1	TRBV27	ASSTGRTNTEAF
TRBJ2-1	TRBV5-1	ASSMAGDYLYNEQF
TRBJ2-3	TRBV14	ASSQTGFSTDTQY
TRBJ2-1	TRBV2	ASSEEGLAVEQF
TRBJ2-3	TRBV20-1	SARDSGGAGTDTQY
TRBJ2-7	TRBV14	ASSQEVGFRSYEQY